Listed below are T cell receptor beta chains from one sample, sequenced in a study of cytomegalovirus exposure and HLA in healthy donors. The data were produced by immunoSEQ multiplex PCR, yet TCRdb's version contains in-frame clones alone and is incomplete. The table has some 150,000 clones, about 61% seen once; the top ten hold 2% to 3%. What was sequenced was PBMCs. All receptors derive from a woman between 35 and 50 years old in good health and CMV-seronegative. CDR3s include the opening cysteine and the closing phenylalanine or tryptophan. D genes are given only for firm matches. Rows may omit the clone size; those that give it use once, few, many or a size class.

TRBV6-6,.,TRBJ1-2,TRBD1,CASSYSDRVSNYGYTF,TGTGCCAGCAGTTACTCGGACAGGGTTTCTAACTATGGCTACACCTTC
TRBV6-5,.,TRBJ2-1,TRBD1,CASSYPGQGSNEQFF,TGTGCCAGCAGTTACCCGGGACAGGGTAGCAATGAGCAGTTCTTC
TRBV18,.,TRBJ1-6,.,CASSPIQVSNSPLHF,TGTGCCAGCTCACCGATACAGGTTTCTAATTCACCCCTCCACTTT
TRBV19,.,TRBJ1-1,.,CASSRRQGGTEAFF,TGTGCCAGTAGTAGGAGGCAGGGAGGCACTGAAGCTTTCTTT
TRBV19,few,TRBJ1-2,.,CASSIRSAGAVDGYTF,TGTGCCAGTAGTATACGGTCGGCGGGGGCGGTGGATGGCTACACCTTC
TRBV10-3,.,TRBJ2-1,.,CAISDMVENEQFF,TGTGCCATCAGTGACATGGTAGAGAATGAGCAGTTCTTC
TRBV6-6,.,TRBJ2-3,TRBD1,CASTPRGRITDTQYF,TGTGCCAGCACCCCTAGGGGGCGGATCACAGATACGCAGTATTTT
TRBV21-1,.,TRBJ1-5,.,CASLSPSPQHF,TGTGCCAGCCTATCCCCCTCGCCCCAGCATTTT
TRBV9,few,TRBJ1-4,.,CASSHSGQSNEKLFF,TGTGCCAGCAGCCACTCTGGACAGTCTAATGAAAAACTGTTTTTT
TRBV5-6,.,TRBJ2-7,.,CASSTLGDNSYEQYF,TGTGCCAGCAGCACCCTGGGCGATAATTCCTACGAGCAGTACTTC
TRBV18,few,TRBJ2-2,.,CASSNPGYTGELFF,TGTGCCAGCTCAAACCCGGGGTACACCGGGGAGCTGTTTTTT
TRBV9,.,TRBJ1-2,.,CASSVDAGNYGYTF,TGTGCCAGCAGCGTAGACGCAGGGAACTATGGCTACACCTTC
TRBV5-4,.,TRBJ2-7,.,CASSPTGTTSYEQYF,TGTGCCAGCAGCCCGACCGGGACAACCTCCTACGAGCAGTACTTC
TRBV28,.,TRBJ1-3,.,CASSRLSSGNTIYF,TGTGCCAGCAGTCGACTGTCCTCTGGAAACACCATATATTTT
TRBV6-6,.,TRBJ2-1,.,CASSYGGSSYNEQFF,TGTGCCAGCAGTTACGGGGGCTCCTCCTACAATGAGCAGTTCTTC
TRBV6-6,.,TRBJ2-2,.,CASIPQTGNTGELFF,TGTGCCAGCATTCCCCAAACAGGGAACACCGGGGAGCTGTTTTTT
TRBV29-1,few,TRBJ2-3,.,CSESRVLSTDTQYF,TGCAGCGAATCCAGGGTCTTGAGCACAGATACGCAGTATTTT
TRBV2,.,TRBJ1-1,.,CASRIREETEAFF,TGTGCCAGCAGAATCAGGGAGGAGACTGAAGCTTTCTTT
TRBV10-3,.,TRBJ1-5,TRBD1,CAISEQGYQPQHF,TGTGCCATCAGCGAACAGGGGTACCAGCCCCAGCATTTT
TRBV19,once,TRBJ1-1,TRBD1,CASTPRDRDTEAFF,TGTGCCAGTACCCCCCGGGACAGGGACACTGAAGCTTTCTTT
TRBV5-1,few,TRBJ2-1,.,CASSLVPSGYNEQFF,TGCGCCAGCAGCTTGGTACCGTCAGGATACAATGAGCAGTTCTTC
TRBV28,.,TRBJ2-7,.,CASSFMESSYEQYF,TGTGCCAGCAGTTTTATGGAGAGCTCCTACGAGCAGTACTTC
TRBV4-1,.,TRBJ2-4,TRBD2,CASSETLAGLAKNIQYF,TGCGCCAGCAGCGAAACTCTAGCGGGGCTAGCCAAAAACATTCAGTACTTC
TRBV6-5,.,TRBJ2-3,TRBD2,CASSPGTGGTDTQYF,TGTGCCAGCAGCCCCGGGACGGGGGGGACAGATACGCAGTATTTT
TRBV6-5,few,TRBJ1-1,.,CASSSPGGGGAFF,TGTGCCAGCAGTTCCCCGGGGGGCGGCGGAGCTTTCTTT